Listed here are 9 T cell receptor beta chains from one sample, sequenced in a study of cytomegalovirus exposure and HLA in healthy donors. Researchers ran the PCR with 60 Vbeta and 13 Jbeta primers. Generated by immunoSEQ multiplex PCR, the TCRdb table keeps only in-frame clones and is missing some. The sample lists a few hundred thousand clones; 75% to 80% were seen once. The sample was PBMCs. The receptors come from a man aged 18 to 30 in good health and CMV-seronegative.

This chain uses TRBV9 with TRBJ2-1, with TRBD2 matching 11 bases. The CDR3 loop spans 16 amino acids. The V gene's germline CDR1 is SGDLS and CDR2 YYNGEE. With V trimmed by 4 bases and J by 7 bases, 10 bases remained unmatched. The CDR3 reads CASSTQTGTSGNEQFF. Written as DNA, the CDR3 is TGTGCCAGCAGCACTCAAACCGGGACTAGCGGTAATGAGCAGTTCTTC.

Worth noting for this clone: The same CDR3 is also encoded by other DNA sequences in this sample. The chain uses TRBV27 and TRBJ1-2, with D possibly TRBD1 on 5 matching bases. CDR3 size: 14 residues. V lost 2 bases and J lost 2, with 9 bases in between. The germline V gene encodes CDR1 MNHEY and CDR2 SMNVEV (reference sequence). The CDR3 loop reads CASSLGQGNYGYTF. CDR3 nucleotide sequence: TGTGCCAGCAGTTTAGGGCAGGGAAACTATGGCTACACCTTC.

This chain links TRBV7-8 with TRBJ1-1; D call uncertain. The CDR3 is made up of 14 amino acids. Trimming took 1 base from V and 4 from J, leaving 10 bases between them. In germline, CDR1 is SGHVS, CDR2 FQNEAQ. The CDR3 DNA follows: TGTGCCAGCAGCTTAGGGAGTTTCGGCACTGAAGCTTTCTTT. The encoded protein is CASSLGSFGTEAFF.

This chain uses TRBV11-3 with TRBJ2-2, with 9 bases matching TRBD1. CDR1 SGHNT and CDR2 YENEEA come from the germline V gene. V lost 4 bases and J lost 6; bases outside the gene matches: 6. The CDR3 sequence is 15 residues long. DNA of the CDR3: TGTGCCAGCAGCTCCCGGACAGGGGTGGCCGGGGAGCTGTTTTTT. Its translation is CASSSRTGVAGELFF.

The chain combines TRBV9 with TRBJ2-3, with unresolved D. Germline V CDR1 and CDR2: SGDLS, YYNGEE. The CDR3 is made up of 14 amino acids. V shed 1 base and J shed 0 bases, with 6 bases lying between them. This CDR3 is CASSVTASTDTQYF. For the CDR3, the DNA is TGTGCCAGCAGCGTAACAGCTAGCACAGATACGCAGTATTTT. The full variable domain, in which reference TRBV9 and TRBJ2-3 provide the parts outside the CDR3, is DSGVTQTPKHLITATGQRVTLRCSPRSGDLSVYWYQQSLDQGLQFLIQYYNGEERAKGNILERFSAQQFPDLHSELNLSSLELGDSALYFCASSVTASTDTQYFGPGTRLTVL.

The V gene is TRBV28, the J gene TRBJ2-7; 7 nucleotides line up with TRBD1. Germline V gene lookup returns CDR1 MDHEN and CDR2 SYDVKM. V lost 3 bases to trimming and J lost 3 bases; unmatched junction nucleotides: 8. This CDR3 is 15 amino acids long. The CDR3 is CASSFWGTENYEQYF. The DNA for the CDR3 is TGTGCCAGCAGTTTTTGGGGGACAGAGAACTACGAGCAGTACTTC.

Of note for this clone: The sample holds other DNA sequences that translate to the same CDR3. The chain carries TRBV6-5 and TRBJ1-2; no firm D call. CDR1 is MNHEY, CDR2 SVGAGI, per germline. There are 13 residues in the CDR3. Trimming shortened V by 2 bases and J by 2 bases, and 6 bases separated the two germline ends. This CDR3 is CASSYRENYGYTF. CDR3 in DNA: TGTGCCAGCAGTTACAGGGAGAACTATGGCTACACCTTC.

This rearrangement joins TRBV7-9 to TRBJ2-1, with 12 bases matching TRBD2. V shed 7 bases, J shed 6 bases, and the junction held 4 bases outside the gene matches. The V gene's germline CDR1 is SEHNR and CDR2 FQNEAQ (reference sequence). The CDR3 is made up of 14 amino acids. CDR3 nucleotides: TGTGCCAGCATCACTAGCGGGGGGCCCAATGAGCAGTTCTTC. Amino acids: CASITSGGPNEQFF.

This chain links TRBV28 with TRBJ2-7; 7 bases agree with TRBD2. CDR1 MDHEN and CDR2 SYDVKM come from the germline V gene. The V gene end was trimmed by 10 bases and the J gene end by 4 bases; junction bases not matched to a gene: 10. The CDR3 consists of 13 residues. Here the CDR3 reads CATEDAGAYEQYF. CDR3 coding DNA: TGTGCCACCGAAGATGCGGGAGCGTACGAGCAGTACTTC.